These T cell receptor beta chains were read from a single sample in a study of T-cell reconstitution after alpha-beta-depleted transplantation in children. From the PCR reads, TCRdb called clonotypes with MiXCR, one entry per CDR3 protein. Seen here are hundreds of thousands of distinct CDR3 sequences, around 15% observed once, and the top ten hold about 32%. The sample was PBMCs, mostly from graft donor cells, taken 360 days after TCRalphabeta/CD19-depleted stem cell transplant. Source of these receptors: a boy less than two years old who had a stem cell transplant for Wiskott-Aldrich syndrome, so the T cells may come from the graft donor. CDR3s include the opening cysteine and the closing phenylalanine or tryptophan. Fields, in order: V gene, J gene, clone size, CDR3 length, D gene, CDR3 DNA, CDR3 protein. A D gene is named only where the DNA matches it firmly. Size tells how often a clone was seen (once, few, many) or the class of an expanded clone, and some rows leave it out.

>TRBV10-3|TRBJ2-7|few|14|TRBD2
TGTGCCATCAGTGCCATGACAGGGTTTGGACTAGCGTATTTC
CAISAMTGFGLAYF
>TRBV20-1|TRBJ1-6|.|12|.
TGCAGTGCTAGAGAGGGTCTTTCACCCCTCCACTTT
CSAREGLSPLHF
>TRBV20-1|TRBJ2-7|.|12|.
TGCAGTGCTGATTCAAAGGGGGAAGGGCAGTACTTC
CSADSKGEGQYF
>TRBV7-2|TRBJ2-4|many|15|.
TGTGCCAGCAGTTTAGGCGGGAAGGCCAAAAACATTCAGTACTTC
CASSLGGKAKNIQYF
>TRBV5-5|TRBJ2-7|few|14|TRBD2
TGTGCCAGCAGCTGGGTAGCGGGAGAGTACGAGCAGTACTTC
CASSWVAGEYEQYF
>TRBV3-1|TRBJ2-1|few|15|.
TGTGCCAGCAGCCAAGGGGCTATCCCTTACAATGAGCAGTTCTTC
CASSQGAIPYNEQFF
>TRBV5-1|TRBJ2-7|.|15|.
TGCGCCAGCAGCTTGGGAGCGGCCAGCTCCTACGAGCAGTACTTC
CASSLGAASSYEQYF
>TRBV7-9|TRBJ2-1|.|16|TRBD2
TGTGCCAGCAGCAATCTAGCGGGAGGTATCTACAATGAGCAGTTCTTC
CASSNLAGGIYNEQFF
>TRBV10-2|TRBJ1-1|few|14|.
TGCGCCAGCAGCCACCTACAGGCGAACACTGAAGCTTTCTTT
CASSHLQANTEAFF
>TRBV10-3|TRBJ2-3|few|16|TRBD1
TGTGCCATCAGGACGGGACCGGGACAGGGGTTAGATACGCAGTATTTT
CAIRTGPGQGLDTQYF
>TRBV6-1|TRBJ2-7|.|14|.
TGTGCCAGCACCGAGTGGGGGGTGTCTTACGAGCAGTACTTC
CASTEWGVSYEQYF
>TRBV29-1|TRBJ2-2|.|12|.
TGCAGCGTTGAAAACTTGGCCGGGGAGCTGTTTTTT
CSVENLAGELFF
>TRBV20-1|TRBJ2-3|few|15|TRBD2
TGCAGTGCTAGAGATCTAGCGGACTTCACAGATACGCAGTATTTT
CSARDLADFTDTQYF
>TRBV30|TRBJ2-7|.|17|.
TGTGCCTGGATCCCGGGGCCCGGGGCGGGTCGCTCCTACGAGCAGTACTTC
CAWIPGPGAGRSYEQYF
>TRBV27|TRBJ1-1|few|15|.
TGTGCCAGCAGTGGGGGTGGGCCCTCCGGTACTGAAGCTTTCTTT
CASSGGGPSGTEAFF
>TRBV20-1|TRBJ1-1|few|15|.
TGCAGTGCTAGAGTTGCGGGACGGCCAAAAACTGAAGCTTTCTTT
CSARVAGRPKTEAFF
>TRBV2|TRBJ1-4|.|14|.
TGTGCCAGCAGTGAACTTCTGATTAATGAAAAACTGTTTTTT
CASSELLINEKLFF
>TRBV5-1|TRBJ1-1|.|18|.
TGCGCCAGCAGCTTGGCTCTTGGGGGGTGGGATATGAACACTGAAGCTTTCTTT
CASSLALGGWDMNTEAFF